Sequencing of this T cell receptor beta chain was carried out in a study of regulatory T cells in long-lasting Graves disease. The sample's time point: newly diagnosed GD, antithyroid drugs for less than 3 months. PBMC-derived RNA was used for the TCR library. As collected, the peripheral blood samples measured around 9 milliliters each and went into EDTA tubes. Study results and limitations: Persistent cases of Graves' showed reduced TCR diversity relative to newly diagnosed patients.

CDR1 is SGHTA and CDR2 is FQGTGA in the germline V gene. The ends lost 5 bases at V and 5 bases at J; junction bases unmatched: 9. The CDR3 loop spans 15 amino acids. Comment on this clonotype: Its cognate antigen is unknown.

Both iRepertoire HTBI primers and Arm-PCR of CDR3 regions were used to build the TCR beta libraries. TCRdb fed the multiplex PCR reads into MiXCR, producing one record per CDR3 protein. The top ten clones hold about 19% of a sample with roughly 350,000 distinct CDR3 sequences, 15% to 20% of them seen once. The same specimen was also included in a second study, on T cells in Graves' hyperthyroidism and ophthalmopathy. That paper notes: Patients were aged 18 to 65, had disease duration under 2 months, and had newly diagnosed hyperthyroidism.

The sequencing here drew on peripheral blood mononuclear cells (PBMCs), taken at new diagnosis, from a patient treated with antithyroid drugs. The rearrangement joins TRBV7-3 to TRBJ2-1, with 7 bases fitting TRBD2. This TCR came from a woman aged 18-29 years with Graves disease. CDR3: CASSPMGLADNEQFF. The CDR3 coding sequence is TGTGCCAGCAGCCCGATGGGGCTAGCGGACAATGAGCAGTTCTTC.